The TCR beta chain under discussion was sequenced for a study of T cells after yellow fever vaccination. Study conclusions and caveats: In post-booster samples, most primary-vaccination clones reappeared (approximately 95% CD4, nearly 90% CD8).

A 5'RACE template-switching step, the method used to make TCR cDNA, added a universal primer site and UMIs. TCRdb passed the 5' RACE reads through MiXCR, listing each CDR3 protein once. The sample holds approximately 300,000 distinct CDR3 sequences; roughly a tenth are singletons and the top ten take about 3%. There are many counts of this clonotype. What it recognizes is unknown. This CDR3 is 14 amino acids long. The V gene lost 0 bases and the J gene lost 3 bases, with 8 bases spanning the gap. Germline V gives CDR1 SGHRS, CDR2 YFSETQ. Sequencing was performed on CD4+ T cells sorted from PBMCs, taken 45 days after the yellow fever booster vaccination. The chain links TRBV5-1 to TRBJ2-3, with D possibly being TRBD2 (6 bases). The receptor was derived from a man younger than 30 who received the YFV17D yellow fever vaccine. CDR3 bases: TGCGCCAGCAGCTTGGGGGACTTAACAGATACGCAGTATTTT. This gives the protein CASSLGDLTDTQYF.